The entry below gives a single TCR beta chain sequence along with its context. Its specificity is not known. Assay used: immunoSEQ multiplex PCR; TCRdb lists only in-frame clones, some missing. The table shows tens of thousands of clones, with 86% occurring only once. V lost 3 bases to trimming and J lost 7 bases; unmatched junction nucleotides: 10. This CDR3 region has 16 residues. Germline V gene lookup returns CDR1 SNHLY and CDR2 FYNNEI. The record originates from a study of CD4 T cells in relation to SARS-CoV-2 and coronaviruses. Study-level findings and limits: In 55% to 75% of donors, memory CD4+ clonotypes crossrecognized SARS-CoV-2 and at least one common cold coronavirus spike. This crossreactivity analysis covered spike protein alone, no other viral proteins. Samples before the pandemic and after infection were not matched within any donor. According to naive versus memory sequencing, detected responses are memory recall, not newly primed.

The unexposed donors gave CD4+ T cells in about 2010-2019, prior to COVID-19. V and J are TRBV2 and TRBJ2-1, with 9 bases identical to TRBD2. This receptor was obtained from a human donor in good health. Sequencing was done on a sample of memory CD4+ T cells from PBMCs. CDR3 sequence reads: CASSDVGTSLGNEQFF. For the CDR3, the DNA is TGTGCCAGCAGTGACGTCGGGACTAGCCTAGGTAATGAGCAGTTCTTC.